This is a list of T cell receptor beta chains from one sample in a study of T cells in Graves' hyperthyroidism and ophthalmopathy. TCRdb re-called the multiplex PCR reads through MiXCR, storing one row per CDR3 protein. The repertoire holds fewer than 750,000 distinct CDR3 sequences, with about 15% as singletons. What was sequenced was blood. Source of these receptors: a woman between 40 and 55 years old with Graves' ophthalmopathy. The CDR3 runs from the conserved cysteine through the conserved F or W. D genes are given only for firm matches. A clone size is listed for some rows: how often the clone was seen (once, few, many), or a class if it is expanded.

TRBV14	few	TRBD2	TRBJ2-7	TGTGCCAGCAGCCAAGACATAGCGGGAGCTGGGGAGCAGTACTTC	CASSQDIAGAGEQYF
TRBV7-2	many	.	TRBJ1-5	TGTGCCAGCAGCTCACGAACGGCTCAGCCCCAGCATTTT	CASSSRTAQPQHF
TRBV5-1	few	TRBD2	TRBJ2-5	TGCGCCAGCAGCTCGATTCCGACTAGCGGGAGGGCCGGAGAGACCCAGTACTTC	CASSSIPTSGRAGETQYF
TRBV7-3	.	.	TRBJ2-7	TGTGCCAGCAGCTTAACGTCAGGAGCGGGCAGCTCCTACGAGCAGTACTTC	CASSLTSGAGSSYEQYF
TRBV12-3/TRBV12-4	many	TRBD1	TRBJ2-2	TGTGCCAGCACCCGGGACAGCAACACCGGGGAGCTGTTTTTT	CASTRDSNTGELFF
TRBV12-5	few	.	TRBJ2-5	TGTGCTAGTGGTTTGGTAAATAACCAAGAGACCCAGTACTTC	CASGLVNNQETQYF
TRBV20-1	.	TRBD1	TRBJ1-5	TGCAGTGCTCTCGACAGGGGCCAGTATCAGCCCCAGCATTTT	CSALDRGQYQPQHF
TRBV29-1	many	.	TRBJ2-7	TGCAGCGTGTGGGAAGACCGTTCCTACGAGCAGTACTTC	CSVWEDRSYEQYF
TRBV29-1	few	TRBD2	TRBJ2-7	TGCAGCGTCATCCTCCTGGAGGGAGGGCCGGGGGAGCAGTACTTC	CSVILLEGGPGEQYF
TRBV3-1	.	.	TRBJ1-2	TGTGCCAGCAGCCAGGAGGACAGCATAGGGGGCTACACCTTC	CASSQEDSIGGYTF
TRBV7-2	many	.	TRBJ1-2	TGTGCCAGCAGCTTATCGGCAGGGGAAAGGGGCTACACCTTC	CASSLSAGERGYTF
TRBV20-1	many	.	TRBJ2-7	TGCAGTGCTAGTACGAGTACCTACGAGCAGTACTTC	CSASTSTYEQYF
TRBV5-1	many	TRBD2	TRBJ2-7	TGCGCCAGCAGCTCCGGGCCGGGGGGCGAGCAGTACTTC	CASSSGPGGEQYF